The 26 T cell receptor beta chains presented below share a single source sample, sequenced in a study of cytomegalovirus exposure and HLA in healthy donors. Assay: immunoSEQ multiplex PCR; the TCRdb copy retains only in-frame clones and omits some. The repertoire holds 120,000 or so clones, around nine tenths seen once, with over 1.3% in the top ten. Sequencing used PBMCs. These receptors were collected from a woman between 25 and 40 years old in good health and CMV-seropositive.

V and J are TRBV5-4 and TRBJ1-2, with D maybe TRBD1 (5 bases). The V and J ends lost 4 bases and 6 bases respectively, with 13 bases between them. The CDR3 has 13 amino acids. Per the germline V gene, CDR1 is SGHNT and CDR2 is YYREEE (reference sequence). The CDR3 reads CASSLDRIHGYTF. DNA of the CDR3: TGTGCCAGCAGCCTAGACAGAATACATGGCTACACCTTC.

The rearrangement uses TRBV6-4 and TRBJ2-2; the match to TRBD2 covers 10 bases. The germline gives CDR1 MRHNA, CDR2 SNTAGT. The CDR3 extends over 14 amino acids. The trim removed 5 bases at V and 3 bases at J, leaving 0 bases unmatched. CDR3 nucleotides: TGTGCCAGCAGTAGCGGGAGGGACACCGGGGAGCTGTTTTTT. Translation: CASSSGRDTGELFF.

The CDR3 sequence: CASSYETGTYEQYF. The CDR3 DNA sequence: TGTGCCAGCAGTTACGAGACAGGGACTTACGAGCAGTACTTC. The chain links TRBV6-5 to TRBJ2-7, with a tentative D call TRBD1 (7 bases). This CDR3 region has 14 residues. Germline CDR1 is MNHEY and CDR2 is SVGAGI. The V gene lost 2 bases and the J gene lost 4 bases, with 12 bases spanning the gap.

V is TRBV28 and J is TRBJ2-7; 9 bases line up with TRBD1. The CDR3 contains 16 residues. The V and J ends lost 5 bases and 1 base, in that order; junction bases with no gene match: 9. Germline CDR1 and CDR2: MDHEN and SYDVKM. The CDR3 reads CASSDLGQGYSYEQYF. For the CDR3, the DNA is TGTGCCAGCAGTGACCTGGGACAGGGCTATTCCTACGAGCAGTACTTC.

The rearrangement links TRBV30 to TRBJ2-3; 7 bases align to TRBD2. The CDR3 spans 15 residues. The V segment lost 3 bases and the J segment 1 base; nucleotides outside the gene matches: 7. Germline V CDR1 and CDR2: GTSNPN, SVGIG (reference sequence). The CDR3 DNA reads TGTGCCTGGAGCATAGGAAGCGGGGGCACAGATACGCAGTATTTT. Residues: CAWSIGSGGTDTQYF.

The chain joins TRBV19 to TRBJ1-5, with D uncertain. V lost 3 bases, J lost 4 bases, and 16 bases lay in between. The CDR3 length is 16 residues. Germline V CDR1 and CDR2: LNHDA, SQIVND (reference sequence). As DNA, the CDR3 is TGTGCCAGTAGTATGTACAGTGGCGGAGGGAATCAGCCCCAGCATTTT. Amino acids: CASSMYSGGGNQPQHF.

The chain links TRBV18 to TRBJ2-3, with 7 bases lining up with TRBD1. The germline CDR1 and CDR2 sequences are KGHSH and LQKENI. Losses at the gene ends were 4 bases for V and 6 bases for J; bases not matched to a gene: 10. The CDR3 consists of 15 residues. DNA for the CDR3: TGTGCCAGCTCACTCGACAGGGTATCGTCCGATACGCAGTATTTT. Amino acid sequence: CASSLDRVSSDTQYF.

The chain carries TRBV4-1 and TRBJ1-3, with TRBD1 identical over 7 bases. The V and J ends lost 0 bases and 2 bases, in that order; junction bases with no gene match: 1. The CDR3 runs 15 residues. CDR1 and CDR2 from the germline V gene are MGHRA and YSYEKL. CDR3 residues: CASSQDQGAGNTIYF. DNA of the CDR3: TGCGCCAGCAGCCAAGACCAGGGGGCTGGAAACACCATATATTTT.

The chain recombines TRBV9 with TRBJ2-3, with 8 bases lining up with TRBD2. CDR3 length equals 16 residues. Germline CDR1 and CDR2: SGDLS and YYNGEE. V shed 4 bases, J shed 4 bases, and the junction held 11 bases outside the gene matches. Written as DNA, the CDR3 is TGTGCCAGCAGCTCTTTTAGCGGGATGACTGCAGATACGCAGTATTTT. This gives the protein CASSSFSGMTADTQYF.

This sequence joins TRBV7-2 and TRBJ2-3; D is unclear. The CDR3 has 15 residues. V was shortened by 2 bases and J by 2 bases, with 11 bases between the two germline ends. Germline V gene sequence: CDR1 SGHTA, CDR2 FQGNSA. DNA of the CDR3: TGTGCCAGCAGCTTAAAAGCGCCACACACAGATACGCAGTATTTT. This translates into CASSLKAPHTDTQYF.

DNA for the CDR3: TGCGCCAGCAGCCACGTCCCCCCAGGCCCAGGGGCCAACGTCCTGACTTTC. Amino acids: CASSHVPPGPGANVLTF. This chain connects TRBV4-3 to TRBJ2-6; D is unclear. The CDR3 totals 17 residues. Looked up from germline, CDR1 is LGHNA and CDR2 is YSLEER. V gave up 3 bases and J gave up 4 bases, with 16 bases separating them.

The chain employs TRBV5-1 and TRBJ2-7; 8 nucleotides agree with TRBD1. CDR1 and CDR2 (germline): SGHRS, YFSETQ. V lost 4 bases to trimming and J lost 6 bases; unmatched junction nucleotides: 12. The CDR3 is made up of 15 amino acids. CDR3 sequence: CASSNDRGWAAEQYF. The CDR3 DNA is TGCGCCAGCAGCAACGACAGGGGTTGGGCCGCCGAGCAGTACTTC.

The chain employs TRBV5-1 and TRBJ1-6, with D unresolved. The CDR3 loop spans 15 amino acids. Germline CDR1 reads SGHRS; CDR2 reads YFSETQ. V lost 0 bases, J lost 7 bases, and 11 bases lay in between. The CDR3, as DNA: TGCGCCAGCAGCTTGGACGGTTTTGCGAATTCACCCCTCCACTTT. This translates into CASSLDGFANSPLHF.

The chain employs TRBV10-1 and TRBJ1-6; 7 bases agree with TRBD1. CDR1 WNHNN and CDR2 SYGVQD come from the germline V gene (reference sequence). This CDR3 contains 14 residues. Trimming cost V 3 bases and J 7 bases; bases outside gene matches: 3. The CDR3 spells CASSERGRNSPLHF. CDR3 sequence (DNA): TGCGCCAGCAGTGAAAGGGGGCGGAATTCACCCCTCCACTTT.

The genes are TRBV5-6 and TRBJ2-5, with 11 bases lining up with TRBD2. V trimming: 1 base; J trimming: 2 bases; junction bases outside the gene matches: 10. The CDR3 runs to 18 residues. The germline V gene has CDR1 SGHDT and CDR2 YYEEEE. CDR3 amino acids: CASSLLVAGGPDQETQYF. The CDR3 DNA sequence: TGTGCCAGCAGCTTGTTGGTAGCGGGGGGGCCGGATCAAGAGACCCAGTACTTC.

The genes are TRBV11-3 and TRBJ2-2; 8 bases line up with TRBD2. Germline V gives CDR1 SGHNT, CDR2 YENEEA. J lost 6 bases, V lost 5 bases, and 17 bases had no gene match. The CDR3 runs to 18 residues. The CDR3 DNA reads TGTGCCAGCAGCGCGCCCATAGGGCGGGAGGCCAAGGCCGGGGAGCTGTTTTTT. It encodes CASSAPIGREAKAGELFF.

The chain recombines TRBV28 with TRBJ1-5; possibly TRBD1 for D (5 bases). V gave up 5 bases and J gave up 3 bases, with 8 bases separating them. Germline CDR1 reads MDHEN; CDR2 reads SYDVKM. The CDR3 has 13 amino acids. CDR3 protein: CASSDRYNQPQHF. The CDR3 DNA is TGTGCCAGCAGTGACAGATACAATCAGCCCCAGCATTTT.

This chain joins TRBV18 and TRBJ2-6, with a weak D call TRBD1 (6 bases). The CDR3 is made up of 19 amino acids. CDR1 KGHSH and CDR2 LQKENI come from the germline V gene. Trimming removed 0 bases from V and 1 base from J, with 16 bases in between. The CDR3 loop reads CASSPPGGRPRSGANVLTF. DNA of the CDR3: TGTGCCAGCTCACCACCAGGGGGAAGGCCTAGATCTGGGGCCAACGTCCTGACTTTC.

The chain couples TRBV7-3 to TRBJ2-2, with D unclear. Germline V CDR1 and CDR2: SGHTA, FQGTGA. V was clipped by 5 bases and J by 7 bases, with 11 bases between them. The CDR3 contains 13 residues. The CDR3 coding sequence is TGTGCCAGCAGCGTTAATACTGGCGGGGAGCTGTTTTTT. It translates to CASSVNTGGELFF.

The CDR3 nucleotides read TGTGCCAGCAGCAAAAGGAGCCCCAGGGAGGATTCACCCCTCCACTTT. It encodes CASSKRSPREDSPLHF. This sequence joins TRBV21-1 and TRBJ1-6. TRBV21-1 is given as a pseudogene. The CDR3 covers 16 residues.

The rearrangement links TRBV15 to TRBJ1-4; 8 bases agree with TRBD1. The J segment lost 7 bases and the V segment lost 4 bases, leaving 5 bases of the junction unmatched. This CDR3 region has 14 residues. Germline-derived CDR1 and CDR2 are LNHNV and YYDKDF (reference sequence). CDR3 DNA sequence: TGTGCCACCAGCATCAGGGGGCGCGTTGAAAAACTGTTTTTT. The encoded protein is CATSIRGRVEKLFF.

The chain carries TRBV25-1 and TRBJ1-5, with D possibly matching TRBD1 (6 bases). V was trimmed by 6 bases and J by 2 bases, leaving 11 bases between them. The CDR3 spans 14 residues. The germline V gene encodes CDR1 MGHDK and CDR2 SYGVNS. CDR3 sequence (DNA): TGTGCCAGCAGCGCGGCAGGGGGCAATCAGCCCCAGCATTTT. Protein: CASSAAGGNQPQHF.

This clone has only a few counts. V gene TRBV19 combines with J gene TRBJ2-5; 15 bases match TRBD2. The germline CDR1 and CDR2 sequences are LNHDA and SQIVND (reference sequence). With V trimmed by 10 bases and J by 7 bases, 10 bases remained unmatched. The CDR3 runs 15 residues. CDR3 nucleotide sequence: TGTGCCACGTCGGGACTAGCGGGGGGTGCAGGGACCCAGTACTTC. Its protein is CATSGLAGGAGTQYF.

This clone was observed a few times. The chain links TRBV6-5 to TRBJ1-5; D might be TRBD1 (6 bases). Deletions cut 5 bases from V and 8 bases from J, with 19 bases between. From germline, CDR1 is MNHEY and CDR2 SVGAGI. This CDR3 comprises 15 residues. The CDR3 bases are TGTGCCAGCAGTCGTCAGGGGCTGGTGGGGGAGCCCCAGCATTTT. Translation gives CASSRQGLVGEPQHF.

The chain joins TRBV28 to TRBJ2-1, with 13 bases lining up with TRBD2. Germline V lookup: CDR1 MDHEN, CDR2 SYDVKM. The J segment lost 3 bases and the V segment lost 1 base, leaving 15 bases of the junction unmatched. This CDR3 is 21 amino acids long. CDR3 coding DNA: TGTGCCAGCAGTTTATCCTTTGGACTAGCGGGAGAGTCCCCCCTCTACAATGAGCAGTTCTTC. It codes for CASSLSFGLAGESPLYNEQFF.

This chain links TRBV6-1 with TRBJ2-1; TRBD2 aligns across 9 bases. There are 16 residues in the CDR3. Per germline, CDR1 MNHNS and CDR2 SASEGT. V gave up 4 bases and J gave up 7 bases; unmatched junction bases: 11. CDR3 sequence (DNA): TGTGCCAGCAGTGTAGAAGCGGGAGGAGGGTCGAATGAGCAGTTCTTC. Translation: CASSVEAGGGSNEQFF.